What follows are 14 T cell receptor beta chains derived from one specimen sequenced in a study of PD-1 blockade in classical Hodgkin lymphoma. Generated by immunoSEQ multiplex PCR, the TCRdb table keeps only in-frame clones and is missing some. Among about 110,000 clones listed, roughly nine tenths were seen once. Relapse after autologous stem cell transplantation occurred in every patient, and brentuximab vedotin exposure varied. This specimen consisted of peripheral blood mononuclear cells (PBMCs), obtained before the second cycle of nivolumab. All receptors come from a human donor with classical Hodgkin lymphoma.

The V call is TRBV2, the J call TRBJ2-5; no definite D call. Germline assignment: CDR1 SNHLY and CDR2 FYNNEI. This CDR3 spans 10 amino acids. V was cut by 7 bases and J by 5 bases, with 5 bases left in between. In DNA form, the CDR3 reads TGTGCCAGCAAGTCCGAGACCCAGTACTTC. Its protein product is CASKSETQYF.

This clone was seen a few times. The chain links TRBV5-1 to TRBJ2-5; D may match TRBD1 or TRBD2 (5 bases each). The V end was cut by 4 bases, the J end by 2 bases, with 12 bases between. The CDR3 contains 14 residues. Looked up from germline, CDR1 is SGHRS and CDR2 is YFSETQ. CDR3 amino acids: CASSPGTAQETQYF. The CDR3, as DNA: TGCGCCAGCAGCCCAGGGACCGCACAAGAGACCCAGTACTTC.

This chain connects TRBV19 to TRBJ2-5; 11 bases map to TRBD1. CDR1 LNHDA and CDR2 SQIVND come from the germline V gene (reference sequence). Germline trimming cut 5 bases from V and 5 bases from J; bases unmatched to any gene: 7. There are 15 residues in the CDR3. CDR3 DNA sequence: TGTGCCAGTAGTCGTTGGACAGGGGGCGGTGAGACCCAGTACTTC. Translated: CASSRWTGGGETQYF.

The table lists this clone with a few counts. This sequence joins TRBV10-3 and TRBJ2-6; 10 positions agree with TRBD1. V shed 0 bases and J 6 bases; nucleotides not matched to a gene: 8. Per germline, CDR1 ENHRY and CDR2 SYGVKD. This CDR3 has 18 amino acids. CDR3 protein: CAISESIFGQGEANVLTF. In DNA, the CDR3 is TGTGCCATCAGTGAGTCGATTTTTGGACAGGGGGAGGCCAACGTCCTGACTTTC.

About this clone: The junction departs from the called germline gene at one end, perhaps through a read error. This sequence joins TRBV11-1 and TRBJ2-7; the match to TRBD1 covers 8 bases. CDR3 size: 15 residues. Germline CDR1 reads SGHAT; CDR2 reads FQDESV (reference sequence). Here the CDR3 reads CASSPGQAGTYEQHF. In nucleotides, the CDR3 is TGTGCCAGCAGCCCGGGACAGGCAGGCACCTACGAGCAGCACTTC.

The V gene is TRBV11-1, the J gene TRBJ1-1; TRBD1 aligns across 7 bases. Trimming at V came to 1 base and at J to 8 bases, leaving 13 bases not matched to a gene. The CDR3 runs to 16 residues. Germline V gene data show CDR1 as SGHAT and CDR2 as FQDESV (reference sequence). The CDR3 DNA reads TGTGCCAGCAGCTTAGACCCGGGACAGCGAGGTCCGGAAGCTTTCTTT. This translates into CASSLDPGQRGPEAFF.

The J gene is TRBJ1-5, the V gene TRBV2, with unresolved D. Germline-derived CDR1 and CDR2 are SNHLY and FYNNEI. The CDR3 runs to 13 residues. Trimming removed 6 bases at V and 3 bases at J, with 9 bases between. The CDR3 loop is CASRDWNNQPQHF. In DNA, the CDR3 is TGTGCCAGCAGGGACTGGAACAATCAGCCCCAGCATTTT.

The rearrangement joins TRBV7-2 to TRBJ1-1; D possibly corresponds to TRBD1 (5 bases). The CDR3 loop spans 14 amino acids. Germline CDR1 reads SGHTA; CDR2 reads FQGNSA. The V end lost 2 bases, the J end lost 1 base, and 8 bases lay between the germline ends. The CDR3 loop is CASSLHRTNTEAFF. DNA of the CDR3: TGTGCCAGCAGCTTACACAGGACGAACACTGAAGCTTTCTTT. Looking up the rest from reference TRBV7-2 and TRBJ1-1 gives the full variable domain: GAGVSQSPSNKVTEKGKDVELRCDPISGHTALYWYRQSLGQGLEFLIYFQGNSAPDKSGLPSDRFSAERTGGSVSTLTIQRTQQEDSAVYLCASSLHRTNTEAFFGQGTRLTVV.

This sequence joins TRBV11-2 and TRBJ2-7, with 8 bases identical to TRBD1. J gave up 4 bases and V 1 base, and 3 bases lay outside the gene matches. This CDR3 contains 14 residues. In germline, CDR1 is SGHAT, CDR2 FQNNGV. This chain's CDR3 is CASSLGTGSYEQYF. CDR3 nucleotides: TGTGCCAGCAGCTTAGGGACAGGGTCTTACGAGCAGTACTTC.

The chain is built from TRBV6-5 and TRBJ1-1, with D unresolved. CDR1 is MNHEY and CDR2 is SVGAGI in the germline V gene. CDR3 length equals 12 residues. V was pared by 0 bases and J by 10 bases, with 9 bases between. The CDR3: CASSYSRGSAFF. CDR3 nucleotides: TGTGCCAGCAGTTACTCGCGGGGTTCAGCTTTCTTT.

This clone showed up just once. The rearrangement joins TRBV18 to TRBJ2-2, with D uncertain. Germline V gives CDR1 KGHSH, CDR2 LQKENI. Trimming cost V 5 bases and J 0 bases, with 10 bases left between them. This CDR3 region has 15 residues. The CDR3 DNA follows: TGTGCCAGCTCAGCTAGGCTTACGAACACCGGGGAGCTGTTTTTT. This encodes CASSARLTNTGELFF.

The V call is TRBV6-5, the J call TRBJ1-2, with D tentatively TRBD1 (5 bases). Germline lookup yields CDR1 MNHEY and CDR2 SVGAGI. V was trimmed by 4 bases and J by 3 bases, leaving 9 bases between them. CDR3 length equals 13 residues. The CDR3 loop is CASSFRDDYGYTF. The CDR3 nucleotides read TGTGCCAGCAGTTTCAGGGATGACTATGGCTACACCTTC.

This chain joins TRBV30 and TRBJ1-2; 9 bases are a match to TRBD1. Germline V CDR1 and CDR2: GTSNPN, SVGIG (reference sequence). V was clipped by 6 bases and J by 9 bases; unmatched bases: 11. The CDR3 runs 13 residues. The CDR3 sequence: CACRDRDRERYTF. CDR3 sequence (DNA): TGTGCCTGTCGCGACCGGGACAGGGAGCGCTACACCTTC.

The rearrangement uses TRBV5-8 and TRBJ2-1, with 8 bases lining up with TRBD2. The CDR3 is 16 amino acids. Trimming removed 5 bases from V and 8 bases from J; junction bases left unmatched: 15. The V gene's germline CDR1 is SGHTS and CDR2 YDEGEE. CDR3 in amino acids: CASSITSGGIRDEQFF. Here the CDR3 DNA reads TGTGCCAGCAGTATTACTAGCGGAGGCATCAGGGATGAGCAGTTCTTC.